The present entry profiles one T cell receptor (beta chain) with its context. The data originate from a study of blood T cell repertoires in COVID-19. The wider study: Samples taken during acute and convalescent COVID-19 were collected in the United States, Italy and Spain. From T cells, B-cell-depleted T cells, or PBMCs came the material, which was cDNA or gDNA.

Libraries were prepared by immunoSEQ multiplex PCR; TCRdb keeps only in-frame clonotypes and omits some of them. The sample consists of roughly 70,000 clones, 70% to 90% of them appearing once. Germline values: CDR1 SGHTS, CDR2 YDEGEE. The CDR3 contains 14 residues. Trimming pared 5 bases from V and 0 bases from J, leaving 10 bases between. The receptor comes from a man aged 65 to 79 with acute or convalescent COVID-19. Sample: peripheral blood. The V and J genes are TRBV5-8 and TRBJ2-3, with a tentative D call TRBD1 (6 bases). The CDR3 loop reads CASRDGQSTDTQYF. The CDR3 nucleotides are TGTGCCAGCAGGGATGGACAGAGCACAGATACGCAGTATTTT.